This passage covers 30 T cell receptor beta chains from one sample sequenced in a study of blood T cells in healthy people across ages. The second PCR ran roughly 7 to 12 cycles with a sample-barcoded 5' primer and J-beta primers. A single record per CDR3 protein comes from TCRdb applying MiXCR to the 5' RACE reads. The sample lists about 830,000 distinct CDR3 sequences; 55% to 65% were seen once. The source material was blood. The receptors were sampled from a man younger than 40 in good health.

This chain joins TRBV5-1 and TRBJ1-1; D may be TRBD1 (6 bases). The V gene's germline CDR1 is SGHRS and CDR2 YFSETQ. Trimming stripped 4 bases from V and 1 base from J, with 11 bases between. CDR3 length equals 14 residues. CDR3 region: CASSVGQRNTEAFF. The DNA of the CDR3 is TGCGCCAGCAGCGTTGGACAGAGGAACACTGAAGCTTTCTTT.

This clonotype was counted between two and nine times. The chain links TRBV6-2 or TRBV6-3 to TRBJ1-2, with D unclear. The germline gives CDR1 MNHEY, CDR2 SVGEGT. The CDR3 runs 13 residues. Trimming stripped 4 bases from V and 4 bases from J, with 10 bases between. DNA of the CDR3: TGTGCCAGCAGTTCCGGGTTCGGCTATGGCTACACCTTC. It translates to CASSSGFGYGYTF.

V and J are TRBV24-1 and TRBJ2-2, with TRBD1 identical over 8 bases. The CDR3 has 12 amino acids. Germline loops: CDR1 KGHDR, CDR2 SFDVKD. CDR3 nucleotides: TGTGCGACAGGGGCAAGAACCGGGGAGCTGTTTTTT. This sequence encodes CATGARTGELFF.

In this sample, this clonotype turned up once. The V gene is TRBV28, the J gene TRBJ2-7; D remains ambiguous. Germline V CDR1 and CDR2: MDHEN, SYDVKM. The V and J ends lost 6 bases and 1 base respectively, with 10 bases between them. The CDR3 is 13 amino acids. The CDR3 sequence: CASSIVVSYEQYF. Here the CDR3 DNA reads TGTGCCAGCAGCATTGTTGTGTCCTACGAGCAGTACTTC.

The chain links TRBV9 to TRBJ2-3; the D is unclear. Between the trimmed V and J ends, which lost 1 base and 5 bases, there was a span of 8 bases. CDR3 length: 13 residues. Germline V lookup: CDR1 SGDLS, CDR2 YYNGEE. The CDR3 loop reads CASSVWSEDTQYF. The CDR3 DNA is TGTGCCAGCAGCGTATGGTCAGAAGATACGCAGTATTTT. Using reference TRBV9 and TRBJ2-3 for the parts outside the CDR3, the full variable domain is DSGVTQTPKHLITATGQRVTLRCSPRSGDLSVYWYQQSLDQGLQFLIQYYNGEERAKGNILERFSAQQFPDLHSELNLSSLELGDSALYFCASSVWSEDTQYFGPGTRLTVL.

The chain couples TRBV6-1 to TRBJ1-4, with 9 positions matching TRBD1. The CDR3 runs to 19 residues. CDR1 and CDR2 (germline): MNHNS, SASEGT. The V and J ends lost 4 bases and 8 bases, in that order; junction bases with no gene match: 20. This chain's CDR3 is CASSVARADRGVVLEKLFF. CDR3 DNA: TGTGCCAGCAGTGTAGCAAGAGCCGACAGGGGGGTGGTATTAGAAAAACTGTTTTTT.

In this sample, this clonotype turned up once. This chain connects TRBV7-9 to TRBJ1-5; 7 bases align to TRBD1. V was clipped by 1 base and J by 4 bases; unmatched bases: 1. Germline V gives CDR1 SEHNR, CDR2 FQNEAQ (reference sequence). This CDR3 has 14 residues. The CDR3 here is CASSLEGANQPQHF. The CDR3 bases are TGTGCCAGCAGCTTAGAGGGGGCGAATCAGCCCCAGCATTTT.

V gene TRBV28 combines with J gene TRBJ2-5, with 8 bases matching TRBD2. CDR1 MDHEN and CDR2 SYDVKM come from the germline V gene. The CDR3 covers 14 residues. The trim removed 5 bases at V and 11 bases at J, leaving 13 bases unmatched. The CDR3 region is CASSRSGTRSEQYF. The CDR3 DNA reads TGTGCCAGCAGTCGATCCGGGACTAGGAGTGAGCAGTACTTC.

The V gene is TRBV20-1, the J gene TRBJ2-7; TRBD1 agrees at 7 bases. The CDR3 has 15 residues. Germline V gene lookup returns CDR1 DFQATT and CDR2 SNEGSKA (reference sequence). The V and J ends lost 0 bases and 0 bases, in that order; junction bases with no gene match: 5. The CDR3 sequence is CSARDNRGLSYEQYF. The CDR3 nucleotides are TGCAGTGCTAGAGATAACAGGGGCCTCTCCTACGAGCAGTACTTC.

This clonotype was counted between two and nine times. The V call is TRBV9, the J call TRBJ2-7; no reliable D call. Germline lookup yields CDR1 SGDLS and CDR2 YYNGEE. V was cut by 0 bases and J by 2 bases, with 9 bases left in between. The CDR3 is 14 residues long. CDR3 nucleotides: TGTGCCAGCAGCGTAGGGTTCAAAACCTACGAGCAGTACTTC. This translates into CASSVGFKTYEQYF.

This clonotype was picked up one time. The V call is TRBV20-1, the J call TRBJ2-7; D gene unclear. CDR1 is DFQATT and CDR2 is SNEGSKA in the germline V gene (reference sequence). The CDR3 is 15 amino acids. V was shortened by 3 bases and J by 5 bases, with 20 bases between the two germline ends. CDR3 in DNA: TGCAGTGCTAGCCCCGCCATCACTTGGGCCGACGAGCAGTACTTC. Translation gives CSASPAITWADEQYF.

CDR3 nucleotides: TGTGCCAGCAGCGTAGACCAGTTCAATGAGCAGTTCTTC. Amino acids: CASSVDQFNEQFF. This chain uses TRBV9 with TRBJ2-1; D not resolved. The germline gives CDR1 SGDLS, CDR2 YYNGEE. V was cut by 0 bases and J by 6 bases, with 7 bases left in between. This CDR3 spans 13 amino acids.

The J gene is TRBJ1-2, the V gene TRBV4-2; a weak D match, TRBD1 (5 bases). The CDR3 loop spans 17 amino acids. Germline V gene lookup returns CDR1 LGHNA and CDR2 YNFKEQ. V was shortened by 0 bases and J by 7 bases, with 21 bases between the two germline ends. The CDR3 loop reads CASSQDFGRLGPVGYTF. CDR3 nucleotide sequence: TGTGCCAGCAGCCAAGATTTTGGTCGTCTGGGGCCTGTTGGCTACACCTTC.

The chain uses TRBV11-2 and TRBJ2-4; 7 bases line up with TRBD2. Germline lookup yields CDR1 SGHAT and CDR2 FQNNGV. The trim removed 6 bases at V and 9 bases at J, leaving 8 bases unmatched. The CDR3 is 13 residues long. Written as DNA, the CDR3 is TGTGCCAGCAGGGCTGGGGGGGTTGGCATTCAGTACTTC. Translation: CASRAGGVGIQYF.

The chain combines TRBV20-1 with TRBJ2-1; the D gene is possibly TRBD2 (5 bases). The CDR3 contains 13 residues. From germline, CDR1 is DFQATT and CDR2 SNEGSKA (reference sequence). V lost 0 bases, J lost 4 bases, and 7 bases lay in between. CDR3 DNA sequence: TGCAGTGCTAGAGAAGGGAGTTACAATGAGCAGTTCTTC. It is translated as CSAREGSYNEQFF.

This sequence joins TRBV20-1 and TRBJ1-2; D ambiguous. The germline gives CDR1 DFQATT, CDR2 SNEGSKA (reference sequence). V gave up 2 bases and J gave up 7 bases, with 11 bases separating them. The CDR3 has 12 amino acids. The CDR3 nucleotides read TGCAGTGCTAGAAACGCTGAGGGTGGCTACACCTTC. Translating gives CSARNAEGGYTF.

The J gene is TRBJ2-1, the V gene TRBV20-1, with TRBD2 matching 10 bases. V lost 2 bases, J lost 10 bases, and 8 bases stayed unmatched. Germline V CDR1 and CDR2: DFQATT, SNEGSKA (reference sequence). CDR3 length equals 14 residues. CDR3 DNA sequence: TGCAGTGCTAGAAGCCTAGCGGGGGCTAGGGAGCAGTTCTTC. Residues: CSARSLAGAREQFF.

DNA for the CDR3: TGTGCCAGCAGCTCCGGTCACGGTAGAAGGACCCAGTACTTC. This encodes CASSSGHGRRTQYF. V gene TRBV11-2 combines with J gene TRBJ2-5; D not resolved. This CDR3 has 14 amino acids. V shed 4 bases and J shed 7 bases, with 16 bases lying between them. Per the germline V gene, CDR1 is SGHAT and CDR2 is FQNNGV.

The J gene is TRBJ1-4, the V gene TRBV29-1; 7 bases match TRBD1. The CDR3 sequence is 12 residues long. Germline V gene sequence: CDR1 SQVTM, CDR2 ANQGSEA. Losses at the gene ends were 7 bases for V and 15 bases for J; bases not matched to a gene: 14. The CDR3 here is CSGGQDANPMFF. The CDR3 DNA follows: TGCAGCGGCGGACAGGACGCAAACCCGATGTTTTTT.

This clonotype has only a few counts. The chain links TRBV12-3 or TRBV12-4 to TRBJ2-3; D possibly corresponds to TRBD2 (6 bases). The CDR3 loop spans 15 amino acids. The ends were cut back, 5 bases at V and 7 bases at J, with 19 bases in the middle. The CDR3 spells CASSPRGGTLNTQYF. CDR3 nucleotide sequence: TGTGCCAGCAGTCCCCGAGGTGGGACTCTGAATACGCAGTATTTT.

The rearrangement uses TRBV7-9 and TRBJ2-5, with TRBD2 matching over 11 bases. In germline, CDR1 is SEHNR, CDR2 FQNEAQ (reference sequence). CDR3 length: 18 residues. V lost 3 bases to trimming and J lost 2 bases; unmatched junction nucleotides: 11. DNA of the CDR3: TGTGCCAGCAGCTTCTACCGACTAGCGGGGTCTTTACAAGAGACCCAGTACTTC. The encoded protein is CASSFYRLAGSLQETQYF.

This clonotype was picked up a small number of times. V is TRBV4-3 and J is TRBJ1-1; weak D call: TRBD1 (5 bases). CDR1 and CDR2 (germline): LGHNA, YSLEER. V was pared by 1 base and J by 6 bases, with 6 bases between. The CDR3 spans 12 residues. The CDR3 region is CASSQGGAEAFF. CDR3 sequence (DNA): TGCGCCAGCAGCCAAGGAGGGGCTGAAGCTTTCTTT.

The chain employs TRBV10-3 and TRBJ2-7; tentative D call: TRBD1 (5 bases). V lost 3 bases to trimming and J lost 3 bases, with 12 bases between them. From germline, CDR1 is ENHRY and CDR2 SYGVKD. The CDR3 has 14 residues. The CDR3 DNA follows: TGTGCCATCAGTGAAAGGGGCCCAATCTACGAGCAGTACTTC. It yields the protein CAISERGPIYEQYF.

This clonotype has more than one count but fewer than ten. The chain is built from TRBV29-1 and TRBJ2-7; the D gene is possibly TRBD1 (6 bases). Germline-derived CDR1 and CDR2 are SQVTM and ANQGSEA. There are 10 residues in the CDR3. Between the trimmed V and J ends, which lost 6 bases and 6 bases, there was a span of 9 bases. CDR3 residues: CSVQGSEQYF. In nucleotides, the CDR3 is TGCAGCGTACAGGGAAGCGAGCAGTACTTC.

The J gene is TRBJ1-2, the V gene TRBV10-3; 7 bases line up with TRBD1. CDR1 is ENHRY and CDR2 is SYGVKD in the germline V gene. The V gene end was trimmed by 10 bases and the J gene end by 1 base; junction bases not matched to a gene: 9. CDR3 length: 14 residues. The CDR3 DNA reads as TGTGCCACCGGCGGGACAGAACTTAACTATGGCTACACCTTC. Amino acid sequence: CATGGTELNYGYTF.

V is TRBV27 and J is TRBJ2-1; weak D call: TRBD2 (5 bases). CDR1 is MNHEY and CDR2 is SMNVEV in the germline V gene (reference sequence). Trimming removed 3 bases from V and 5 bases from J, with 8 bases in between. The CDR3 consists of 13 residues. Here the CDR3 reads CASSFGENNEQFF. CDR3 nucleotides: TGTGCCAGCAGTTTTGGGGAGAACAATGAGCAGTTCTTC.

The rearrangement links TRBV6-1 to TRBJ2-3; either TRBD1 or TRBD2 may fit D (6 bases each). Trimming pared 6 bases from V and 2 bases from J, leaving 21 bases between. This CDR3 is 17 amino acids long. Germline V lookup: CDR1 MNHNS, CDR2 SASEGT. The CDR3 sequence: CASRPGAGTPLTDTQYF. The CDR3 nucleotides read TGTGCCAGCAGACCGGGGGCAGGGACCCCACTCACAGATACGCAGTATTTT.

The chain uses TRBV15 and TRBJ2-4; 10 bases align to TRBD1. Judging by the DNA end, TRBJ2-7 fits better; the J call may be wrong. Germline CDR1 and CDR2: LNHNV and YYDKDF (reference sequence). CDR3 size: 14 residues. CDR3 bases: TGTGCCACCAGCAGAGTTGGGACAGGGGACGAGCAGTACTTC. As protein: CATSRVGTGDEQYF.

The chain carries TRBV7-2 and TRBJ2-4; D remains ambiguous. The V end lost 3 bases, the J end lost 10 bases, and 13 bases lay between the germline ends. The CDR3 covers 13 residues. CDR1 and CDR2 (germline): SGHTA, FQGNSA. The CDR3 DNA is TGTGCCAGCAGCTTTTTTGGGATTAGGATTCAGTACTTC. It is translated as CASSFFGIRIQYF.

The J gene is TRBJ2-3, the V gene TRBV7-9; TRBD1 agrees at 9 bases. Germline loops: CDR1 SEHNR, CDR2 FQNEAQ (reference sequence). The V segment lost 5 bases and the J segment 3 bases; nucleotides outside the gene matches: 6. This CDR3 region has 15 residues. The DNA of the CDR3 is TGTGCCAGCAGCGCCACAGGGGGCTATACAGATACGCAGTATTTT. Encoded protein: CASSATGGYTDTQYF.